The rows below give T cell receptor beta chains drawn from one sample of a study of cytomegalovirus exposure and HLA in healthy donors. Here immunoSEQ multiplex PCR was the method, and the copy in TCRdb shows in-frame clones only, minus some. The sample consists of about 140,000 clones, around 72% of them appearing once. Source material: PBMCs. The receptors stem from a human donor in good health. Each CDR3 is given with its conserved first and last residue. A D gene is named only where the DNA matches it firmly. Part of the rows lack a size; the others show once, few, many or a class for expanded clones.

CDR3nt,CDR3aa,abundance,j_gene,v_gene,d_gene
TGTGCCAGCAGGCGTGGGGCCAACGTCCTGACTTTC,CASRRGANVLTF,NA,TRBJ2-6,TRBV27,NA
TGTGCCAGCAGCTTTAAAAGGGGAATGAAGACCCAGTACTTC,CASSFKRGMKTQYF,NA,TRBJ2-5,TRBV5-7,NA
TGTGCCAGCAGAGCCGGGATTGAGCAGTTCTTC,CASRAGIEQFF,NA,TRBJ2-1,TRBV6-1,NA
TGTGCCAGCAGGAGACTAGCGGGAGCTTTTGAGCAGTACTTC,CASRRLAGAFEQYF,NA,TRBJ2-7,TRBV27,TRBD2
TGTGCCACCAGCATACTAGCTCATGAGCAGTTCTTC,CATSILAHEQFF,NA,TRBJ2-1,TRBV15,NA
TGTGCCAGCCGGTATGGGGGCGCCACTGAAGCTTTCTTT,CASRYGGATEAFF,NA,TRBJ1-1,TRBV25-1,NA
TGCAGCGTTGACGCTCCGGCGGCGGGCACTGAAGCTTTCTTT,CSVDAPAAGTEAFF,NA,TRBJ1-1,TRBV29-1,NA
TGTGCCAGCAGCGTAGGAGGATCGGGACAGACGAACACTGAAGCTTTCTTT,CASSVGGSGQTNTEAFF,NA,TRBJ1-1,TRBV9,TRBD1
TGTGCCAGCAGCGTAAAAGGCGGCCCCTACGAGCAGTACTTC,CASSVKGGPYEQYF,NA,TRBJ2-7,TRBV9,NA
TGTGCCAGCAGCTTGGGCGGGACAGTCTACGAGCAGTACTTC,CASSLGGTVYEQYF,NA,TRBJ2-7,TRBV5-8,NA
TGTGCCAGCAGCTCACTACTCCCGGAGGGACCCCAGCATTTT,CASSSLLPEGPQHF,NA,TRBJ1-5,TRBV7-8,NA
TGTGCCAGCAGCTCCCAACAAGACCACAGGGCCGAGCAGTACTTC,CASSSQQDHRAEQYF,NA,TRBJ2-7,TRBV13,NA
TGTGCCAGCAACAACCAGGGGGCCACCGGGGAGCTGTTTTTT,CASNNQGATGELFF,NA,TRBJ2-2,TRBV5-5,TRBD1
TGTGCCAGCAGCCGAGGGACTAGCGGGATATACGAGCAGTACTTC,CASSRGTSGIYEQYF,NA,TRBJ2-7,TRBV7-9,TRBD2
TGCAGCCCTCCCGTGGAGCAGTACTTC,CSPPVEQYF,NA,TRBJ2-7,TRBV29-1,NA
TGTGCCAGCAGTGCCGGACAGGGGCGAAATGAAAAACTGTTTTTT,CASSAGQGRNEKLFF,few,TRBJ1-4,TRBV6-1,TRBD1